A selection of T cell receptor beta chains follows, all from one sample in a study of blood T cell repertoires in COVID-19. Some clones are missing from TCRdb's copy, which holds only in-frame ones; the method was immunoSEQ multiplex PCR. The sample lists about 66,000 clones; under 90% were seen once. The sequencing input was peripheral blood. The receptors shown here come from a man aged 60-69 years with acute or convalescent COVID-19. CDR3s include the opening cysteine and the closing phenylalanine or tryptophan. The D gene is left open where the match is weak. Some rows have no size entry. The others give once, few or many, or a class for an expanded clone.

>TRBJ2-3|.|.|TRBV3-1/TRBV3-2
CASSFRGAPDTQYF
TGTGCCAGCAGCTTCCGCGGCGCCCCAGATACGCAGTATTTT
>TRBJ1-1|.|TRBD1|TRBV10-3
CAISHEDRGPEAFF
TGTGCCATCAGTCACGAGGACAGGGGCCCTGAAGCTTTCTTT
>TRBJ2-3|.|.|TRBV20-1
CSARYTDTQYF
TGCAGTGCTAGATACACAGATACGCAGTATTTT
>TRBJ2-2|few|.|TRBV5-4
CASSPGGRGTNTGELFF
TGTGCCAGCAGTCCCGGGGGGCGGGGGACGAACACCGGGGAGCTGTTTTTT
>TRBJ2-5|.|TRBD1|TRBV6-1
CASSEHTGGLKETQYF
TGTGCCAGCAGTGAACACACAGGGGGCTTGAAAGAGACCCAGTACTTC
>TRBJ1-5|many|.|TRBV9
CASSVLNDSRQPQHF
TGTGCCAGCAGCGTACTGAATGACAGTAGGCAGCCCCAGCATTTT
>TRBJ1-5|.|TRBD1|TRBV27
CASSEYRGVNQPQHF
TGTGCCAGCAGTGAATACAGGGGTGTCAATCAGCCCCAGCATTTT
>TRBJ1-4|.|.|TRBV24-1
CATPGLDINEKLFF
TGTGCCACCCCCGGGTTGGATATCAATGAAAAACTGTTTTTT
>TRBJ1-3|few|.|TRBV11-2
CASSLIRGGDSGNTIYF
TGTGCCAGCAGCTTAATAAGGGGGGGCGACTCTGGAAACACCATATATTTT
>TRBJ1-3|.|.|TRBV9
CASSVVEGSPGNTIYF
TGTGCCAGCAGCGTAGTTGAGGGCTCACCTGGAAACACCATATATTTT